The subject of this entry is one T cell receptor beta chain. This clonotype was counted many times. The antigen it recognizes is unknown. No base quality information exists; no much larger clone differs at one position. The intended sense of this specimen's time point label: pre-sensitization, week 0. The treatment or condition label on this specimen signifies: therapeutic diphenylcyclopropenone sensitization with weekly scalp DPC. Total RNA was isolated from unfractionated whole blood collected in Tempus Blood RNA tubes. At every patch-test visit, the blood draw took place before the patch test was put on. To be eligible, patients had to be aged 18 to 70, diagnosed with alopecia and judged suitable for DPC therapy, while pregnant patients were excluded. The data were taken from a study of human T cells and chemical hapten exposure (dated by TCRdb to 2020 to 2022). Context from the whole study: For sensitization, 2% DPC in acetone was applied to an approximately 2 cm by approximately 2 cm area of upper inner arm skin. Throughout the study period of approximately 23 weeks, patients also received therapeutic DPC doses to the scalp every week. Patch tests used Finn chambers with 0.01% DPC on the upper back, scored after 6 days by International Contact Dermatitis Research Group standards. The mostly female patient cohort included alopecia areata with under or over 50% scalp involvement, alopecia totalis and alopecia universalis. The libraries were sequenced as a pool, and the TCR yield per sample differed mostly because of small variations in library volumes within the pool. This study followed changes in the peripheral blood TCR repertoire in vivo during primary and secondary sensitization of alopecia patients to the hapten diphenylcyclopropenone (DPC). Blood samples were taken from patients before sensitization (week 0) and at 2, 6 and about 24 weeks after DPC sensitization. About 27 alopecia patients gave blood for TCR sequencing at one to four time points (pre-sensitization, 2, 6 and 24 weeks). Each blood RNA sample was used to sequence both TCR alpha and TCR beta chains. The research as a whole found: Patch test score correlated positively with the number of PT1 expanded TCRs, reaching significance at thresholds 8, 16 and 32 but not at 4. After repeated subsampling, changes were observed in the strength of the expansion versus patch-test correlation and in the threshold at which the correlation became significant. DPC sensitization did not change how many TCRs were above 1 in 1000 frequency, and no evidence was found of alterations in global repertoire structure. Expanded TCRs formed significantly more large CDR3 similarity clusters than pre-sensitization or healthy control sets, consistent with antigen-driven responses. Alopecia, a presumed autoimmune disease, was present in all patients, so the immune response of the patients might differ from that of healthy individuals.

The method was RACE. Sequencing was performed on a NextSeq 500. During library preparation, unique molecular identifiers were attached to individual cDNA molecules so that TCRs could be counted quantitatively and reproducibly. In the original analysis: Samples had a median of about 96,000 TCRs, with a range from roughly 20,000 to 700,000. V, J and CDR3 annotation of the TCR reads was carried out using the Decombinator software suite. For PS versus PT1 abundance plots, all samples were subsampled to the same number of TCRs (28,000). TCRs were defined as expanded if absent before sensitization and observed at least eight times at the 2-week time point. The raw public reads went through TCRdb reprocessing: fastp at Q25, MiXCR clone calling, in-frame beta chains kept. Each entry is one CDR3 protein sequence, shown with its most common DNA and genes. It is TCRdb's table, rather than the study itself, that gives the V and J calls and clone size. This sample gives approximately 52,000 distinct CDR3 sequences in total; 9.5% to 10% of them show up just once. Together, the top ten hold roughly 10% of the sample.

The CDR3 spans 14 residues, from the cysteine through the phenylalanine. Only the CDR3 DNA stays, 42 bases, in frame from base 1. The V end gives up 4 bases and the J end 6 bases, leaving 6 bases in the junction not matched to a gene. As encoded in the germline V gene, CDR1 is KGHSH while CDR2 is LQKENI. The clonotype originates from a woman aged 30 to 39 with alopecia areata. Some clones in this sample may be carry-over from other donors' samples. Recombination connected TRBV18 to TRBJ2-3; 8 central bases correspond to TRBD1. The sequencing here drew on whole blood, taken in connection with sensitization to the hapten diphenylcyclopropenone (DPC). The DNA sequence reads TGTGCCAGCTCACAGACAGGGGCTTCGGATACGCAGTATTTT. Its product reads: CASSQTGASDTQYF.